Below are 4 T cell receptor beta chains sequenced from a single sample in a study of T cell clonotyping in hematopoietic cell transplantation. Some clones are missing from TCRdb's copy, which holds only in-frame ones; the method was immunoSEQ multiplex PCR. The data contain 20,000 or so clones, 70% to 85% of them singletons. Input material: peripheral blood mononuclear cells. The receptors stem from a man between 60 and 70 years old in good health. Some clones in this sample may be carry-over from other donors' samples.

The chain couples TRBV4-3 to TRBJ2-2; tentative D call: TRBD1 (5 bases). Per the germline V gene, CDR1 is LGHNA and CDR2 is YSLEER. V was clipped by 2 bases and J by 7 bases, with 11 bases between them. The CDR3 spans 14 residues. CDR3 in amino acids: CASSQILGLGELFF. CDR3 nucleotides: TGCGCCAGCAGCCAAATCCTGGGGCTCGGGGAGCTGTTTTTT.

The CDR3 nucleotides read TGTGCCAGCACGGGGGGAGGGCCGACCCAAGAGACCCAGTACTTC. Translation gives CASTGGGPTQETQYF. The chain is built from TRBV2 and TRBJ2-5, with 7 bases lining up with TRBD2. V shed 7 bases and J 1 base; nucleotides not matched to a gene: 9. The CDR3 covers 15 residues. From germline, CDR1 is SNHLY and CDR2 FYNNEI.

This clone occurred a few times. J is TRBJ1-6 and V is TRBV27; D is possibly TRBD1 (6 bases). Trimming took off 5 bases at V and 6 bases at J, with 14 bases between the two ends. The CDR3 is 15 amino acids. Germline-derived CDR1 and CDR2 are MNHEY and SMNVEV (reference sequence). Written as DNA, the CDR3 is TGTGCCAGCAGTCCCCACAGGGATCTTAATTCACCCCTCCACTTT. This encodes CASSPHRDLNSPLHF.

This chain uses TRBV7-9 with TRBJ2-7, with TRBD2 matching over 12 bases. Looked up from germline, CDR1 is SEHNR and CDR2 is FQNEAQ (reference sequence). V was pared by 0 bases and J by 4 bases, with 4 bases of the junction left unmatched. There are 16 residues in the CDR3. The chain's CDR3 is CASSLAASGGAYEQYF. CDR3 bases: TGTGCCAGCAGCTTAGCGGCTAGCGGGGGGGCATACGAGCAGTACTTC. Looking up the rest from reference TRBV7-9 and TRBJ2-7 gives the full variable domain: DTGVSQNPRHKITKRGQNVTFRCDPISEHNRLYWYRQTLGQGPEFLTYFQNEAQLEKSRLLSDRFSAERPKGSFSTLEIQRTEQGDSAMYLCASSLAASGGAYEQYFGPGTRLTVT.